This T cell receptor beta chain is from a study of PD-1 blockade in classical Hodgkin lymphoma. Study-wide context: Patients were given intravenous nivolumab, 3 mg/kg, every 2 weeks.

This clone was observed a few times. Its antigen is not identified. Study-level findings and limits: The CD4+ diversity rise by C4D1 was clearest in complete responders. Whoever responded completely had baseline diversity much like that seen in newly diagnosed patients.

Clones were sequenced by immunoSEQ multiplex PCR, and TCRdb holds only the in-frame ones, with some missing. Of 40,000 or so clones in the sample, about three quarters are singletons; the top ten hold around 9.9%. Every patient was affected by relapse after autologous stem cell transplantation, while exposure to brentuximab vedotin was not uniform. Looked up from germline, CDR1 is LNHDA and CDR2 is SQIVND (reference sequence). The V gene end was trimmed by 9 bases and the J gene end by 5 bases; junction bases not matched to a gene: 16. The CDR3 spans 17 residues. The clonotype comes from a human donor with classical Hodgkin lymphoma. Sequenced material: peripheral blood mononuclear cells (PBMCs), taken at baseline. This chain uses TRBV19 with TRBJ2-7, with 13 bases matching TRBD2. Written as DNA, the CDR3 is TGTGCCAGAATACCCCCGCGGACTAGCGGGAGTCTGAACGAGCAGTACTTC. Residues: CARIPPRTSGSLNEQYF.